The clone carrying this TCR beta chain was found once. No antigen is known for it. The record originates from a study of T cell responses to AZD1222 COVID-19 vaccine. Whole-study results and caveats: Seropositive AZD1222 recipients at baseline numbered only 6 or 7.

CDR1 and CDR2 from the germline V gene are LNHDA and SQIVND (reference sequence). The CDR3 has 15 residues. Deletions cut 3 bases from V and 5 bases from J, with 14 bases between. Profiled with immunoSEQ multiplex PCR; TCRdb holds only in-frame clones, not every one. The sample yields around 120,000 clones, 90% seen once. The chain recombines TRBV19 with TRBJ1-5; the D gene is possibly TRBD1 (6 bases). Source: peripheral blood, taken on day 0 of AZD1222 vaccination. The TCR sequence derives from an adult in good health. For the CDR3, the DNA is TGTGCCAGTAGTATTCTGAACAGGGTCGATCAGCCCCAGCATTTT. Protein sequence: CASSILNRVDQPQHF.